The 3 T cell receptor beta chains in this list originate from one sample, sequenced in a study of T-cell memory formation after mild COVID-19. One entry per CDR3 protein results from TCRdb running MiXCR on the 5' RACE reads. Of 150,000 to 200,000 distinct CDR3 sequences listed, around a tenth are singletons. The source material was PBMCs or a T cell subset sorted from them (not recorded which). The receptors come from a man between 18 and 35 years old who had mild COVID-19 (a few samples of this study predate the infection). Cell type and time point are not known.

This clonotype was seen a few times. This chain joins TRBV7-2 and TRBJ1-6; D not certain. Germline CDR1 SGHTA, CDR2 FQGNSA. Trimming left V 4 bases short and J 7 bases short, with 20 bases between. The CDR3 length is 17 residues. The DNA of the CDR3 is TGTGCCAGCAGCTCAACCCCCATCGTACGCCCGAATTCACCCCTCCACTTT. Its protein product is CASSSTPIVRPNSPLHF.

This clonotype turned up a few times. Relative to the germline gene, one junction end is altered; a read error may explain this. The chain uses TRBV7-7 and TRBJ2-5; D is ambiguous. This CDR3 has 14 amino acids. Germline CDR1 SSHAT, CDR2 FNYEAQ (reference sequence). The CDR3 region has the DNA TGTGCTAGCAGCCCGACGATCCCCGAAGAGACCCAGTACTTC. This gives the protein CASSPTIPEETQYF.

The chain's CDR3 is CASSPGQGASGANVLTF. The CDR3 coding sequence is TGTGCCAGCTCACCCGGACAGGGGGCCTCCGGGGCCAACGTCCTGACTTTC. The rearrangement joins TRBV18 to TRBJ2-6, with 11 nucleotides matching TRBD1. This CDR3 has 17 amino acids. V shed 3 bases, J shed 4 bases, and the junction held 5 bases outside the gene matches. Germline V gene lookup returns CDR1 KGHSH and CDR2 LQKENI.